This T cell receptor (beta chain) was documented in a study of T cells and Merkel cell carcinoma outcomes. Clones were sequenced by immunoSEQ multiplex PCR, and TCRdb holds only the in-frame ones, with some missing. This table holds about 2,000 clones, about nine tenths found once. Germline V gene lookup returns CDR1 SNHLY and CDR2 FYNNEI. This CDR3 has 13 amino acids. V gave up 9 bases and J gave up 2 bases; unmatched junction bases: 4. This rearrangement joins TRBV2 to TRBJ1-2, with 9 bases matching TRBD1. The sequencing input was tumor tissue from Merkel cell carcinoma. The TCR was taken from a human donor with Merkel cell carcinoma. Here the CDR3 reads CARRDRVNYGYTF. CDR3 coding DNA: TGTGCCAGGAGGGACAGGGTAAACTATGGCTACACCTTC.